What follows are 26 T cell receptor beta chains derived from one specimen sequenced in a study of sequential checkpoint blockade in melanoma. Generated by immunoSEQ multiplex PCR, the TCRdb table keeps only in-frame clones and is missing some. The sample carries tens of thousands of clones, roughly 75% recorded once. Indicated treatment: randomized to nivolumab then ipilimumab (arm A) or the reverse (arm B). Here the sequenced sample was CD8+ T cells sorted from blood (inferred from file names), taken from a patient given nivolumab and ipilimumab in sequence. Receptor source: a human donor with melanoma.

The chain carries TRBV13 and TRBJ1-1; TRBD1 might be the D (6 bases). Trimming took off 5 bases at V and 3 bases at J, with 13 bases between the two ends. Germline lookup yields CDR1 PRHDT and CDR2 FYEKMQ (reference sequence). CDR3 length: 14 amino acids. The CDR3 spells CASSGQGIHTEAFF. The CDR3 DNA reads as TGTGCCAGCAGCGGGCAGGGGATACACACTGAAGCTTTCTTT.

The chain employs TRBV10-1 and TRBJ1-1, with a possible D match to TRBD1 (5 bases). V lost 6 bases and J lost 3, with 11 bases in between. Per the germline V gene, CDR1 is WNHNN and CDR2 is SYGVQD (reference sequence). The CDR3 extends over 13 amino acids. CDR3 amino acids: CASSEGSHTEAFF. The CDR3, as DNA: TGCGCCAGCAGCGAGGGGAGTCACACTGAAGCTTTCTTT.

This rearrangement joins TRBV5-4 to TRBJ2-1; 7 bases fit TRBD2. CDR1 and CDR2 from the germline V gene are SGHNT and YYREEE (reference sequence). The CDR3 totals 14 residues. V gave up 2 bases and J gave up 5 bases; unmatched junction bases: 4. The CDR3: CASSLLASDNEQFF. The CDR3 nucleotides read TGTGCCAGCAGCTTACTAGCGTCGGACAATGAGCAGTTCTTC.

Within the sample, this clone is medium-sized. The chain has TRBV14 and TRBJ2-7, with a possible D match to TRBD2 (7 bases). The germline V gene has CDR1 SGHDN and CDR2 FVKESK. Between the trimmed V and J ends, which lost 1 base and 6 bases, there was a span of 16 bases. The CDR3 contains 15 residues. This CDR3 is CASSQARGAGAEQYV. CDR3 DNA: TGTGCCAGCAGCCAAGCCCGAGGGGCGGGGGCCGAGCAGTACGTC.

The chain carries TRBV7-6 and TRBJ2-7; D perhaps matches TRBD1 (6 bases). Germline CDR1 and CDR2: SGHVS and FNYEAQ. There are 17 residues in the CDR3. V shed 5 bases and J shed 5 bases, with 25 bases lying between them. CDR3 amino acids: CASSPAPPGHEDHEQYF. DNA of the CDR3: TGTGCCAGCAGCCCCGCACCCCCGGGACACGAGGACCACGAGCAGTACTTC.

CDR3 bases: TGTGCCAGCAGCCGAGGAGGGGCAGAGACCCAGTACTTC. Translated: CASSRGGAETQYF. The chain links TRBV7-3 to TRBJ2-5; the D gene is possibly TRBD2 (6 bases). Between the trimmed V and J ends, which lost 5 bases and 4 bases, there was a span of 11 bases. Germline CDR1 SGHTA, CDR2 FQGTGA. The CDR3 length is 13 residues.

The V gene is TRBV27, the J gene TRBJ1-1; the D is unclear. Trimming removed 3 bases from V and 3 bases from J, with 14 bases in between. This CDR3 spans 15 amino acids. Germline V gene sequence: CDR1 MNHEY, CDR2 SMNVEV (reference sequence). The CDR3 here is CASSFGEGRYTEAFF. CDR3 nucleotide sequence: TGTGCCAGCAGTTTTGGGGAGGGCAGATACACTGAAGCTTTCTTT.

The chain couples TRBV29-1 to TRBJ1-2, with 11 bases aligning to TRBD1. The CDR3 covers 14 residues. Trimming took 5 bases from V and 8 from J; bases not matched to a gene: 10. CDR1 and CDR2 (germline): SQVTM, ANQGSEA. CDR3 sequence reads: CSVFTGTGGEGYTF. CDR3 nucleotides: TGCAGCGTTTTCACGGGGACAGGGGGGGAAGGCTACACCTTC.

This chain joins TRBV6-1 and TRBJ2-7, with 9 bases fitting TRBD1. The germline V gene encodes CDR1 MNHNS and CDR2 SASEGT. Trimming removed 7 bases from V and 0 bases from J; junction bases left unmatched: 7. The CDR3 is made up of 15 amino acids. CDR3 loop: CASNTGGPSSYEQYF. The DNA of the CDR3 is TGTGCCAGCAACACAGGGGGCCCCAGCTCCTACGAGCAGTACTTC.

J is TRBJ2-7 and V is TRBV5-5, with TRBD1 matching over 10 bases. J was trimmed by 2 bases and V by 4 bases; bases with no gene match: 6. Germline CDR1 SGHKS, CDR2 YYEKEE (reference sequence). This CDR3 contains 15 residues. This CDR3 reads CASSLRDRGTYEQYV. As DNA, the CDR3 is TGTGCCAGCAGCCTCCGGGACAGGGGAACCTACGAGCAGTACGTC.

This clone has only a few counts. The chain recombines TRBV6-5 with TRBJ2-7; 9 bases are a match to TRBD1. This CDR3 contains 12 residues. CDR1 is MNHEY and CDR2 is SVGAGI in the germline V gene. V lost 9 bases, J lost 4 bases, and 4 bases stayed unmatched. In DNA form, the CDR3 reads TGTGCCAGTTCGGACAGGGGTTACGAGCAGTACTTC. It encodes CASSDRGYEQYF.

This clone appeared once. The chain links TRBV11-2 to TRBJ2-7, with 10 bases matching TRBD1. After removal of 4 bases from V and 4 bases from J, the junction contained 4 bases not matched to a gene. CDR1 SGHAT and CDR2 FQNNGV come from the germline V gene. The CDR3 extends over 14 amino acids. The CDR3 nucleotides read TGTGCCAGCAGCTCGGGGACAGGGGATTACGAGCAGTACTTC. It yields the protein CASSSGTGDYEQYF.

This clone has just one count. The V gene is TRBV25-1, the J gene TRBJ2-7; D gene uncertain. Germline assignment: CDR1 MGHDK and CDR2 SYGVNS. The V end was cut by 8 bases, the J end by 0 bases, with 14 bases between. CDR3 length: 14 amino acids. The CDR3 coding sequence is TGTGCCAGCTCCAGAGACTCGGTCTCCTACGAGCAGTACGTC. This encodes CASSRDSVSYEQYV.

The rearrangement links TRBV16 to TRBJ2-5; tentatively, D is TRBD2 (6 bases). The CDR3 totals 18 residues. The germline V gene has CDR1 KGHSY and CDR2 FQNENV. Trimming removed 1 base from V and 2 bases from J, with 20 bases in between. In nucleotides, the CDR3 is TGTGCCAGCAGCCAATACGGAGGGAAAAGAAGGGAACAAGAGACCCAGTACTTC. It codes for CASSQYGGKRREQETQYF.

With respect to this clone: Relative to the germline gene, one junction end is altered; a read error may explain this. Other DNA sequences in this specimen translate into the identical CDR3. V is TRBV28 and J is TRBJ1-6; D is possibly TRBD1 (6 bases). This CDR3 spans 16 amino acids. CDR1 MDHEN and CDR2 SYDVKM come from the germline V gene. In nucleotides, the CDR3 is TGTGCCAGCAGTTTGGGGGCCGGATTCTATAATTCCCCCCTCCACTTT. Translated, it gives CASSLGAGFYNSPLHF.

CDR3 sequence (DNA): TGTGCCAGCAGCTGGACAGGGGATGAGCAGTTCTTC. It is translated as CASSWTGDEQFF. The chain has TRBV5-4 and TRBJ2-1, with 9 bases identical to TRBD1. The V gene's germline CDR1 is SGHNT and CDR2 YYREEE (reference sequence). The CDR3 has 12 amino acids. The J segment lost 8 bases and the V segment lost 3 bases, leaving 0 bases of the junction unmatched.

V usage is TRBV9 and J usage is TRBJ2-1; D gene uncertain. The CDR3 covers 15 residues. Deletions cut 4 bases from V and 4 bases from J, with 15 bases between. CDR1 and CDR2 (germline): SGDLS, YYNGEE. CDR3 coding DNA: TGTGCCAGCAGCCCCCACGAGGCTATTTACAATGAGCAGTTCTTC. This codes for CASSPHEAIYNEQFF.

The sample holds one count of this clone. The chain joins TRBV14 to TRBJ2-1, with 7 bases lining up with TRBD2. CDR1 and CDR2 from the germline V gene are SGHDN and FVKESK. The ends lost 1 base at V and 0 bases at J; junction bases unmatched: 15. The CDR3 contains 20 residues. The CDR3 DNA reads TGTGCCAGCAGCCAAGTCCCGGGTTGGGCAGCGGGGAGCTCCTACAATGAGCAGTTCTTC. Translating it yields CASSQVPGWAAGSSYNEQFF.

V usage is TRBV9 and J usage is TRBJ2-5, with TRBD2 as a possible D gene (6 bases). Deletions cut 7 bases from V and 4 bases from J, with 11 bases between. The CDR3 length is 12 residues. The germline CDR1 and CDR2 sequences are SGDLS and YYNGEE. The DNA of the CDR3 is TGTGCCAGCTGCACGGGAGCAGAGACCCAGTACTTC. The encoded protein is CASCTGAETQYF.

The chain links TRBV7-3 to TRBJ1-4; the match to TRBD1 covers 8 bases. The CDR3 has 16 amino acids. Germline-derived CDR1 and CDR2 are SGHTA and FQGTGA. With 4 bases clipped from V and 4 bases from J, the junction kept 8 bases outside the gene matches. The CDR3 nucleotides are TGTGCCAGCAGCTCCAGAACAGGGGGTCGTAATGAAAAACTGTTTTTT. It encodes CASSSRTGGRNEKLFF.

J is TRBJ2-3 and V is TRBV5-4, with 12 bases identical to TRBD2. CDR3 length: 15 amino acids. Germline CDR1 reads SGHNT; CDR2 reads YYREEE (reference sequence). The V and J ends lost 4 bases and 5 bases, in that order; junction bases with no gene match: 5. This CDR3 reads CASSQGLAGLDTQYF. The CDR3 region has the DNA TGTGCCAGCAGCCAAGGACTAGCGGGGCTAGATACGCAGTATTTT.

The chain combines TRBV2 with TRBJ1-2; D remains unclear. The V and J ends lost 3 bases and 5 bases respectively, with 13 bases between them. The CDR3 extends over 14 amino acids. Per germline, CDR1 SNHLY and CDR2 FYNNEI. The DNA of the CDR3 is TGTGCCAGCAGTGAGGGTAGGGAGGAATATGGCTACACCTTC. It codes for CASSEGREEYGYTF.

This clone was picked up a small number of times. The chain has TRBV4-3 and TRBJ2-3; no reliable D call. The V gene's germline CDR1 is LGHNA and CDR2 YSLEER. V lost 1 base, J lost 2 bases, and 7 bases lay in between. The CDR3 has 14 amino acids. The CDR3 DNA is TGCGCCAGCAGCCAAGGACTTCTCACAGATACGCAGTATTTT. Amino acid sequence: CASSQGLLTDTQYF.

V gene TRBV6-5 combines with J gene TRBJ1-6, with 7 bases that match TRBD1. Germline V gives CDR1 MNHEY, CDR2 SVGAGI. CDR3 length equals 15 residues. The J segment lost 4 bases and the V segment lost 5 bases, leaving 5 bases of the junction unmatched. The CDR3 nucleotides are TGTGCCAGCAGTCAACAGGGGATTTATAATTCACCCCTCCACTTT. It codes for CASSQQGIYNSPLHF.

This clone was detected a few times. The chain has TRBV6-5 and TRBJ2-5; weak D call: TRBD2 (6 bases). The germline V gene has CDR1 MNHEY and CDR2 SVGAGI. This CDR3 spans 12 amino acids. Trimming cost V 8 bases and J 3 bases, with 10 bases left between them. The chain's CDR3 is CASSSGEETQYF. The DNA for the CDR3 is TGTGCCAGCTCCTCGGGGGAAGAGACCCAGTACTTC.

The chain uses TRBV7-9 and TRBJ2-2; 11 bases agree with TRBD2. The length of the CDR3 is 16 residues. The germline V gene has CDR1 SEHNR and CDR2 FQNEAQ (reference sequence). V lost 4 bases, J lost 5 bases, and 6 bases stayed unmatched. CDR3 region: CASSSGTSGRTGELFF. In nucleotides, the CDR3 is TGTGCCAGCAGCTCAGGGACTAGCGGAAGGACCGGGGAGCTGTTTTTT. Together with reference TRBV7-9 and TRBJ2-2, the CDR3 gives the full variable domain: DTGVSQNPRHKITKRGQNVTFRCDPISEHNRLYWYRQTLGQGPEFLTYFQNEAQLEKSRLLSDRFSAERPKGSFSTLEIQRTEQGDSAMYLCASSSGTSGRTGELFFGEGSRLTVL.